The present T cell receptor (beta chain) was sequenced within a study of tumor-infiltrating lymphocytes in primary liver carcinoma. Study-level information: Spanning 30 to 69 years of age, the patients were men and women.

The CDR3 spans 14 residues. Germline V gene sequence: CDR1 LGHNA, CDR2 YNFKEQ. Trimming stripped 0 bases from V and 10 bases from J, with 15 bases between. Study results and caveats: Each sample was bulk and unsorted; consequently, CD4+ and CD8+ repertoires were not compared. Tumor-adjacent and tumor-blood pairs shared less of their repertoires than tumor region pairs shared.

The study extracted blood RNA from unsorted whole blood and also extracted germline DNA. A constant-region primer primed TCR beta cDNA synthesis from 450 to 550 ng of total RNA. Slightly modified ARM-PCR with three nested multiplex PCR rounds yielded TCR beta libraries. The first two PCR rounds, around 10 cycles each, used TRBV1-TRBV30 forward primers and a C-beta reverse primer. TCRdb redid the calling of the multiplex PCR reads with MiXCR, one entry per CDR3 protein. The table has fewer than 350,000 distinct CDR3 sequences, more than 55% seen once. As to this clonotype: What it binds is not known. This may be a read error, as it is one base from a much larger clone.

Sequencing used peripheral blood. The chain has TRBV4-2 and TRBJ1-1; D might be TRBD1 (5 bases). The receptor was isolated from a man in his forties with primary liver carcinoma and hepatitis B virus infection. CDR3 coding DNA: TGTGCCAGCAGCCAAGAGGTCCAGGGACCTGGAGCTTTCTTT. Amino acid sequence: CASSQEVQGPGAFF.